The 5 T cell receptor beta chains in this list originate from one sample, sequenced in a study of shared clonotypes between healthy human individuals. Profiling relied on immunoSEQ multiplex PCR, and the TCRdb table lists in-frame clones only, not all of them. The repertoire holds around 1.5 million clones, with 98% as singletons. Material for sequencing was naive CD4+ T cells sorted from blood. The subset was: CD45RA+ positively selected. The origin of the receptors is a man aged 25-45 years in good health.

This chain connects TRBV27 to TRBJ2-7; 9 positions agree with TRBD2. Germline V lookup: CDR1 MNHEY, CDR2 SMNVEV (reference sequence). J was trimmed by 1 base and V by 0 bases; bases with no gene match: 7. There are 17 residues in the CDR3. The DNA of the CDR3 is TGTGCCAGCAGTTTATCGCGGGGGGGAATCGGGTCCTACGAGCAGTACTTC. It translates to CASSLSRGGIGSYEQYF.

The chain links TRBV4-1 to TRBJ2-4, with 14 bases matching TRBD2. This CDR3 spans 18 amino acids. Per the germline V gene, CDR1 is MGHRA and CDR2 is YSYEKL. The ends lost 1 base at V and 1 base at J; junction bases unmatched: 3. The CDR3 is CASSQGLAGGFAKNIQYF. The CDR3, as DNA: TGCGCCAGCAGCCAAGGACTAGCGGGAGGGTTCGCCAAAAACATTCAGTACTTC.

In DNA, the CDR3 is TGTGCCAGCAGCTTAACGGGGGTCGAGCAGGTCAACTCTGGAAACACCATATATTTT. This gives the protein CASSLTGVEQVNSGNTIYF. The gene calls are TRBV7-9 and TRBJ1-3; a weak D match, TRBD1 (5 bases). Trimming took off 2 bases at V and 0 bases at J, with 20 bases between the two ends. The CDR3 loop spans 19 amino acids. Germline lookup yields CDR1 SEHNR and CDR2 FQNEAQ (reference sequence). Supplemented by reference TRBV7-9 and TRBJ1-3, the full variable domain reads DTGVSQNPRHKITKRGQNVTFRCDPISEHNRLYWYRQTLGQGPEFLTYFQNEAQLEKSRLLSDRFSAERPKGSFSTLEIQRTEQGDSAMYLCASSLTGVEQVNSGNTIYFGEGSWLTVV.

The chain employs TRBV2 and TRBJ2-7; D not certain. Trimming removed 6 bases at V and 5 bases at J, with 14 bases between. Germline V CDR1 and CDR2: SNHLY, FYNNEI. The CDR3 loop spans 13 amino acids. The CDR3 protein is CASRMAPVHEQYF. The CDR3 DNA sequence: TGTGCCAGCAGGATGGCCCCGGTTCACGAGCAGTACTTC.

This rearrangement joins TRBV11-1 to TRBJ2-7; D is perhaps TRBD2 (6 bases). This CDR3 is built from 14 residues. In germline, CDR1 is SGHAT, CDR2 FQDESV (reference sequence). Trimming shortened V by 1 base and J by 3 bases, and 10 bases separated the two germline ends. The CDR3 DNA is TGTGCCAGCAGCTTAGGAGGGAGGAGCTACGAGCAGTACTTC. The encoded protein is CASSLGGRSYEQYF.